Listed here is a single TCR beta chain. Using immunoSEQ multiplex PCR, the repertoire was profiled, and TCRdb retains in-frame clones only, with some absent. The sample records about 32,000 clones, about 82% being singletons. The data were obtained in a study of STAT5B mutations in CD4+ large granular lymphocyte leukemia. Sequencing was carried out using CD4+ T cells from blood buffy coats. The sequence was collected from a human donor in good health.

The CDR3 DNA follows: TGTGCCAGCTCCTTGACCCCGACTAGCGGGATTGTAGGCAATGAGCAGTTCTTC. Encoded protein: CASSLTPTSGIVGNEQFF. The chain combines TRBV11-1 with TRBJ2-1, with 11 bases fitting TRBD2. V lost 8 bases, J lost 6 bases, and 18 bases stayed unmatched. This CDR3 spans 18 amino acids. Germline V gene sequence: CDR1 SGHAT, CDR2 FQDESV (reference sequence).